The subject of this entry is one T cell receptor (beta chain). A single count supports this clonotype. It has no known antigen specificity. Nothing much larger sits one base from this clone, and base qualities are not available. A lone read offers only weak evidence. The treatment or condition label on this specimen signifies: live attenuated yellow fever vaccine strain. PBMCs were isolated from peripheral blood using a standard Ficoll-Paque protocol. Dynabeads CD4 and CD8 positive selection kits were used to isolate CD4 and CD8 T-cell fractions. TriZol was used to extract RNA from bulk PBMCs, CD4 and CD8 fractions, and dextramer-positive and dextramer-negative fractions. This record comes from a study of T cells after yellow fever vaccination (dated by TCRdb to between 2019 and 2020). The study in broad terms: The SMART-Seq v4 Ultra Low Input RNA kit was used to prepare libraries from fractions with low cell numbers. Blood was collected at multiple timepoints before and after primary and secondary immunization, and bulk PBMC replicates and cell subsets were isolated. Two healthy male donors made up the cohort, one aged 18 to 29 years and the other aged 30 to 39 years. To track T-cell clones before and after primary and booster YFV17D yellow fever vaccination, bulk TCR alpha and beta repertoires were sequenced longitudinally. Study-wide findings and limitations: Because only a couple of donors were included in the study, the extent to which the findings can be generalized is limited. FACS-sorted repertoires could contain abundant contaminating clonotypes from the bulk population, so computational filtering was required. Most clones expanded after primary vaccination were re-detected after the booster (96% of CD4 and more than 70% of CD8), suggesting broad memory maintenance. The secondary T-cell response was weaker than the primary response but faster, peaking on day 5 instead of day 15. A small share of clonotypes occurred in both CD4 and CD8 compartments, likely arising from convergent recombination.

Its CDR3 holds 13 amino acids, cysteine through phenylalanine. CDR3 DNA is the only sequence kept; it has 39 bases, read in frame from the first base. Relative to germline, V is 8 bases shorter and J is 1 base shorter, with 14 bases between their ends. CDR1 DFQATT and CDR2 SNEGSKA were looked up in the germline V gene (reference sequence). This sample was sequenced with an Illumina NovaSeq 6000. TCR cDNA was synthesized by 5'RACE template switching, through which a universal primer site and unique molecular identifiers were introduced. Priming of cDNA synthesis was performed from both the TCR alpha and TCR beta constant segments. Library amplification involved two PCR steps, and the second step added sample barcodes and sequencing adapters. Libraries were sequenced on Illumina HiSeq 2500 (2x100 bp) or NovaSeq (2x150 bp). Per the authors' processing: Demultiplexing of reads and collapsing into UMI consensus sequences were performed with MIGEC, and V(D)J alignment was carried out with MiXCR. Vaccine-responding clonotypes were defined with edgeR using replicate PBMC samples, requiring FDR below 0.01 and a log2 fold change above 5 up to day 15. Bulk clonotypes were assigned CD4 or CD8 identity according to which sequenced CD4 or CD8 repertoire held them at higher abundance. The public sequencing data were trimmed at Q25 with fastp and processed into clonotypes with MiXCR by TCRdb, which kept only in-frame beta chains. Merged by CDR3 protein, the rows form single entries marked with the most common genes and DNA. The V and J calls were determined by TCRdb, not by the authors. The sample table records about 340,000 distinct CDR3 sequences; under 15% of these occur just once. 2.5% to 4% of the sample is in the top ten clones.

The sequence came from a man younger than 35 who received the YFV17D yellow fever vaccine. This sample comprised CD4+ T cells sorted from PBMCs, obtained 15 days after the yellow fever booster vaccination. Recombination connected TRBV20-1 to TRBJ1-1, with TRBD1 tentatively as D gene (5 bases match). The CDR3 has the sequence CSRTTGSNTEAFF. The DNA is as follows: TGCAGTAGAACCACAGGATCGAACACTGAAGCTTTCTTT.